This TCR beta chain was recovered during a study of T cells in Graves' hyperthyroidism and ophthalmopathy. Germline V gives CDR1 MNHNY, CDR2 SVGAGI (reference sequence). V was pared by 2 bases and J by 0 bases, with 4 bases of the junction left unmatched. This CDR3 is built from 15 residues. Amplification of TCR beta CDR3 regions was performed using RNA transcripts as template. A set of HTBI primers served as the primers for a first-round RT-PCR of the TCR CDR3. TCRdb re-called the multiplex PCR reads through MiXCR, storing one row per CDR3 protein. The sample includes roughly 96,000 distinct CDR3 sequences, roughly half of them seen just once.

This chain joins TRBV6-6 and TRBJ2-7, with 7 bases that match TRBD2. This clonotype was sampled from a woman aged 40-49 years with Graves' hyperthyroidism. Sequences were obtained from blood. The CDR3 region is CASSYEASGSYEQYF. CDR3 DNA: TGTGCCAGCAGTTACGAGGCTAGCGGCTCCTACGAGCAGTACTTC.